This T cell receptor beta chain was identified in a study of cytomegalovirus exposure and HLA in healthy donors. Study observations and caveats: Cytomegalovirus-associated status was assigned to 150 to 200 TCR beta chains.

The PCR had 60 Vbeta and 13 Jbeta primers. The protocol was immunoSEQ multiplex PCR, while the TCRdb copy is restricted to in-frame clones and leaves out a portion. The sample includes fewer than 140,000 clones, about 71% of them seen just once. This clone was observed a few times. Antigen unknown. This CDR3 has 15 amino acids. V gave up 2 bases and J gave up 4 bases, with 11 bases separating them. In germline, CDR1 is SGHVS, CDR2 FQNEAQ. Sequenced material: PBMCs. The clonotype was recovered from a boy aged 5-17 years in good health and CMV-seronegative. The V gene is TRBV7-8, the J gene TRBJ2-2, with a weak D call TRBD2 (5 bases). CDR3 sequence reads: CASSLILEGTGELFF. As DNA, the CDR3 is TGTGCCAGCAGCTTAATACTAGAGGGCACCGGGGAGCTGTTTTTT. Full variable domain (rest looked up from reference TRBV7-8 and TRBJ2-2): GAGVSQSPRYKVAKRGQDVALRCDPISGHVSLFWYQQALGQGPEFLTYFQNEAQLDKSGLPSDRFFAERPEGSVSTLKIQRTQQEDSAVYLCASSLILEGTGELFFGEGSRLTVL.